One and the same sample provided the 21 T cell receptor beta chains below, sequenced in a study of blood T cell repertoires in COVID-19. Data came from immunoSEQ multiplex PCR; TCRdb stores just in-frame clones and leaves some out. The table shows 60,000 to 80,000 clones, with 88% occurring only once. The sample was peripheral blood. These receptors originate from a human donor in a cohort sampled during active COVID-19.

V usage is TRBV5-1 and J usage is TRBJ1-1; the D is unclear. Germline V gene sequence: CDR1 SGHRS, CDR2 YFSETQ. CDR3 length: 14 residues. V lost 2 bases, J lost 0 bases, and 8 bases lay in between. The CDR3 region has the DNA TGCGCCAGCAGCTTATCGGGGATGAACACTGAAGCTTTCTTT. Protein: CASSLSGMNTEAFF.

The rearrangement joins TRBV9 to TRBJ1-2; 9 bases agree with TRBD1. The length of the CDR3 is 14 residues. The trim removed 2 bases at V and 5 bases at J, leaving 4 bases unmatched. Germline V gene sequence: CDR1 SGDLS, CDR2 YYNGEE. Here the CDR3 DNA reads TGTGCCAGCAGCGTCGGACAGGGGACGTATGGCTACACCTTC. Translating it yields CASSVGQGTYGYTF.

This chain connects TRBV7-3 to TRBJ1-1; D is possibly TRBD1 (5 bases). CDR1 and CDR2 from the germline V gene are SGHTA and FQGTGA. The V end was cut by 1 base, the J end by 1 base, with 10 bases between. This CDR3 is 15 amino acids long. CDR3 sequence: CASSLKPGSNTEAFF. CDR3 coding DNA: TGTGCCAGCAGCTTAAAGCCAGGGTCGAACACTGAAGCTTTCTTT.

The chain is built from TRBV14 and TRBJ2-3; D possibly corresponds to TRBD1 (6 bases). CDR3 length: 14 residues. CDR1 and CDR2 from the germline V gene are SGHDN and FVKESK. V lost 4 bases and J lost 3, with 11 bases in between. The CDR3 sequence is CASSPRGITDTQYF. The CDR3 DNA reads TGTGCCAGCAGCCCGAGGGGGATTACAGATACGCAGTATTTT.

The CDR3 here is CASRGGTSGTLTPYYNEQFF. The CDR3 DNA follows: TGTGCCAGTAGGGGAGGGACTAGCGGGACTCTTACCCCCTATTACAATGAGCAGTTCTTC. The rearrangement uses TRBV19 and TRBJ2-1; 13 bases align to TRBD2. This CDR3 has 20 residues. Germline CDR1 is LNHDA and CDR2 is SQIVND (reference sequence). Germline trimming cut 6 bases from V and 4 bases from J; bases unmatched to any gene: 18. Based on the CDR3 plus reference TRBV19 and TRBJ2-1, the full variable domain is DGGITQSPKYLFRKEGQNVTLSCEQNLNHDAMYWYRQDPGQGLRLIYYSQIVNDFQKGDIAEGYSVSREKKESFPLTVTSAQKNPTAFYLCASRGGTSGTLTPYYNEQFFGPGTRLTVL.

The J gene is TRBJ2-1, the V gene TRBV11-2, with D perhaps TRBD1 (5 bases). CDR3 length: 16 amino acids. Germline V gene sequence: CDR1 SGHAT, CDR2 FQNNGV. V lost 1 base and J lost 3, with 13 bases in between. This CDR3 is CASSLGHRTFYNEQFF. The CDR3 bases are TGTGCCAGCAGCTTAGGTCACAGGACCTTCTACAATGAGCAGTTCTTC.

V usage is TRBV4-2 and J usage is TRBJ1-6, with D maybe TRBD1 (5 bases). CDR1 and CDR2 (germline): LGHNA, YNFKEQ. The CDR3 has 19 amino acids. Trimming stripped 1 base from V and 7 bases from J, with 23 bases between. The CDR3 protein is CASSQGSMAGLQKNSPLHF. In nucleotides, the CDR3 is TGTGCCAGCAGCCAAGGATCTATGGCAGGGTTACAAAAAAATTCACCCCTCCACTTT.

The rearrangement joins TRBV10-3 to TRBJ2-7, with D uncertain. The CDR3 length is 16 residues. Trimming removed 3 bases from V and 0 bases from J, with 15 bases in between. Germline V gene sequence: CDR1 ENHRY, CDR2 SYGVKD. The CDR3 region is CAISDEAAVHSYEQYF. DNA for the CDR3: TGTGCCATCAGTGATGAGGCGGCAGTCCACTCCTACGAGCAGTACTTC.

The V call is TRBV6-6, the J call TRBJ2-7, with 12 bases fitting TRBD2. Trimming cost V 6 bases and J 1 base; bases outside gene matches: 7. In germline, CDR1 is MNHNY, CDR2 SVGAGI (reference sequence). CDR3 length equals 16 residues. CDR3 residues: CASRGILAGGSYEQYF. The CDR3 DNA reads TGTGCCAGCAGAGGTATACTAGCGGGGGGTTCCTACGAGCAGTACTTC.

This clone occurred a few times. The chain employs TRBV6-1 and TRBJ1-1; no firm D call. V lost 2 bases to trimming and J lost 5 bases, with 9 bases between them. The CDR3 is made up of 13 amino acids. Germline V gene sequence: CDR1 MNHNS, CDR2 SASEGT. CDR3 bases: TGTGCCAGCAGTGAAACAGAGTCTACTGAAGCTTTCTTT. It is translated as CASSETESTEAFF.

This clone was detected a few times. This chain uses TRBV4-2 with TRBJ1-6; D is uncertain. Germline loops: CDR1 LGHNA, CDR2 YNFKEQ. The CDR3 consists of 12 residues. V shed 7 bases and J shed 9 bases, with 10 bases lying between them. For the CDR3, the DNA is TGTGCCAGCAAAGAGGGTGGTTCACCCCTCCACTTT. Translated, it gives CASKEGGSPLHF.

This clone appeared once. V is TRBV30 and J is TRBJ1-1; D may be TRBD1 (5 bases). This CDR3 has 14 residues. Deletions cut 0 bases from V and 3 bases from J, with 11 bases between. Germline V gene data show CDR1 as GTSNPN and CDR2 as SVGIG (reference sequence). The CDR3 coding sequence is TGTGCCTGGAGTGTCGGGGGAGGGGACACTGAAGCTTTCTTT. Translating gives CAWSVGGGDTEAFF.

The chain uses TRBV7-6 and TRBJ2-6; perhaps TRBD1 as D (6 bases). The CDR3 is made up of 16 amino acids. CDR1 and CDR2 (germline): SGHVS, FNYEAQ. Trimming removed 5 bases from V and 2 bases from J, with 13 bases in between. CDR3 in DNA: TGTGCCAGCAGCCCTACTCCAGGGGCTGGGGCCAACGTCCTGACTTTC. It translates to CASSPTPGAGANVLTF.

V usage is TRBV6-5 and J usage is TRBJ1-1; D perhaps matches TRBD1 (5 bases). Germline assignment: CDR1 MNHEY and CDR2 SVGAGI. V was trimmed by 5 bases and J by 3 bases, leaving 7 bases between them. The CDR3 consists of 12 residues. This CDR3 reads CASSRRDTEAFF. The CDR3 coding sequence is TGTGCCAGCAGTCGCAGGGACACTGAAGCTTTCTTT.

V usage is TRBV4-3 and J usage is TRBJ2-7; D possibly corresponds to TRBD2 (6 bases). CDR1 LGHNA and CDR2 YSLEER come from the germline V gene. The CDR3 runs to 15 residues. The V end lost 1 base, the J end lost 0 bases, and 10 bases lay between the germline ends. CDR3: CASSQGLVGSYEQYF. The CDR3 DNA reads TGCGCCAGCAGCCAAGGACTAGTGGGCTCCTACGAGCAGTACTTC.

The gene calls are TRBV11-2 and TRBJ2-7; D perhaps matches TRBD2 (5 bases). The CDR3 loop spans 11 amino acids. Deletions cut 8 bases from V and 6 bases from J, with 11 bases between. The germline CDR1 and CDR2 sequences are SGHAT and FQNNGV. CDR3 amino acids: CASLVGVEQYF. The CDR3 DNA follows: TGTGCCAGCCTGGTCGGGGTCGAGCAGTACTTC. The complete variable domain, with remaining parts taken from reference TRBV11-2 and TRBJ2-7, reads EAGVAQSPRYKIIEKRQSVAFWCNPISGHATLYWYQQILGQGPKLLIQFQNNGVVDDSQLPKDRFSAERLKGVDSTLKIQPAKLEDSAVYLCASLVGVEQYFGPGTRLTVT.

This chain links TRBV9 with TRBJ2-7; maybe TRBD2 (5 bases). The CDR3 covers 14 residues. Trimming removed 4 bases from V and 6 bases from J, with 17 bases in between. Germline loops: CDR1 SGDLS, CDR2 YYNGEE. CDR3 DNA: TGTGCCAGCAGCCTCGGGAAAGAGGGTCTCGAGCAGTACTTC. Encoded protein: CASSLGKEGLEQYF.

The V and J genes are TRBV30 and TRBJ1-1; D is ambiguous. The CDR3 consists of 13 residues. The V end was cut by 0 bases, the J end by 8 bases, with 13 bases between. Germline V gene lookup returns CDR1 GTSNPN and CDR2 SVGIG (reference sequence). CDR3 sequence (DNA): TGTGCCTGGAGTGTCAGCGGGCAAACAGAAGCTTTCTTT. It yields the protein CAWSVSGQTEAFF.

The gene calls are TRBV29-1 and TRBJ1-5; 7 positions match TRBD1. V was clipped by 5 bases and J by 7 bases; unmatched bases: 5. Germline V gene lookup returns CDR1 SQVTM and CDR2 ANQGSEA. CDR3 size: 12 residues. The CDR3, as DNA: TGCAGCGTTCAACAGGGGACGCAGCCCCAGCATTTT. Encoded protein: CSVQQGTQPQHF.

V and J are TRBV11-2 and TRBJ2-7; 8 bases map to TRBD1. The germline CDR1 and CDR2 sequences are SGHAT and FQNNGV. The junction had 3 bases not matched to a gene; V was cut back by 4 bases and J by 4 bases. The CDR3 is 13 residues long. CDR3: CASSSYRGYEQYF. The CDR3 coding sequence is TGTGCCAGCAGCTCGTACAGGGGGTACGAGCAGTACTTC.

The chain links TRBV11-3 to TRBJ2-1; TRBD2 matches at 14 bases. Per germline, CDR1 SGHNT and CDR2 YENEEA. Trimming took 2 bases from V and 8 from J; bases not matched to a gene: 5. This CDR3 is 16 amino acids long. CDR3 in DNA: TGTGCCAGCAGCTTAAGACTAGCGGGGGGGTTCGATGAGCAGTTCTTC. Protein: CASSLRLAGGFDEQFF.